A single sample gave rise to the 18 T cell receptor beta chains below, sequenced in a study of T cells expressing NK-cell markers. TCRdb re-called the 5' RACE reads; every CDR3 protein appears as one record, without DNA. This sample's table reports hundreds of thousands of distinct CDR3 sequences. The sample was blood T cells: a sorted CD56 or NKG2C T cell subset, CD4+ or CD8+ T cells, or bulk PBMC T cells (not recorded which). The receptors were sampled from a man between 18 and 69 years old in good health.

The V call is TRBV6-5, the J call TRBJ2-7. The V gene's germline CDR1 is MNHEY and CDR2 SVGAGI. This CDR3 spans 13 amino acids. The CDR3 is CASSSSIRIGQYF.

V is TRBV11-2 and J is TRBJ2-1; there is no DNA to check the TCRdb D call of TRBD1. The V gene's germline CDR1 is SGHAT and CDR2 FQNNGV. The CDR3 sequence is 15 residues long. The CDR3 spells CASSPRHGAYNEQFF.

The J gene is TRBJ2-5, the V gene TRBV7-9. Germline loops: CDR1 SEHNR, CDR2 FQNEAQ (reference sequence). This CDR3 has 13 residues. The CDR3: CASSFDGSETQYF.

The chain employs TRBV11-3 and TRBJ2-1; the D call from TCRdb, TRBD1, cannot be confirmed without DNA. Germline CDR1 and CDR2: SGHNT and YENEEA. The CDR3 runs to 15 residues. The chain's CDR3 is CASSPRQGKDYEQFF.

J is TRBJ1-6 and V is TRBV7-6; TCRdb's assignment of TRBD1 cannot be checked, as there is no DNA. The CDR3 is made up of 18 amino acids. Germline V gene lookup returns CDR1 SGHVS and CDR2 FNYEAQ. CDR3 sequence reads: CASSLKVQGSSYNSPLHF.

This sequence joins TRBV5-1 and TRBJ1-1; TCRdb returns TRBD1, unconfirmable since there is no DNA. Germline CDR1 is SGHRS and CDR2 is YFSETQ. CDR3 length: 15 amino acids. CDR3 loop: CASSLGKGGMAEAFF.

V and J are TRBV28 and TRBJ1-6; the TRBD1 assignment by TCRdb is unverifiable without DNA. The CDR3 extends over 16 amino acids. Germline V lookup: CDR1 MDHEN, CDR2 SYDVKM. CDR3 residues: CASSLASSGQSSPLHF.

The V gene is TRBV6-1, the J gene TRBJ1-2. Germline-derived CDR1 and CDR2 are MNHNS and SASEGT. The CDR3 has 14 amino acids. CDR3 region: CASTIEVGIGGYTF.

The chain couples TRBV7-6 to TRBJ2-1; TCRdb indicates TRBD2, and absent DNA this call remains unverified. The CDR3 length is 17 residues. The germline V gene encodes CDR1 SGHVS and CDR2 FNYEAQ. CDR3 sequence reads: CASSLARTSGGSDEQFF.

The chain joins TRBV5-1 to TRBJ2-6; the D gene TCRdb calls, TRBD1, cannot be checked with no DNA. The CDR3 has 21 amino acids. The germline gives CDR1 SGHRS, CDR2 YFSETQ. The CDR3 protein is CASSPGRTSPLRSSGANVLTF.

This chain joins TRBV3-1 and TRBJ2-5; TCRdb reports TRBD1, a call that lacks DNA to check it against. The germline V gene has CDR1 LGHDT and CDR2 YNNKEL (reference sequence). The CDR3 length is 13 residues. CDR3 loop: CASSRRTEETQYF.

This rearrangement joins TRBV25-1 to TRBJ2-3; TCRdb selects TRBD1, and the lack of DNA leaves this call unchecked. CDR3 length: 13 residues. Per germline, CDR1 MGHDK and CDR2 SYGVNS. The CDR3 here is CASNRGGTDTQYF.

The chain has TRBV28 and TRBJ1-5; lacking DNA, the TRBD1 call made by TCRdb goes unchecked. In germline, CDR1 is MDHEN, CDR2 SYDVKM. The length of the CDR3 is 16 residues. CDR3 region: CASSLRAGGRNQPQHF.

This chain joins TRBV11-2 and TRBJ1-4; the D call from TCRdb, TRBD1, cannot be confirmed without DNA. The CDR3 sequence is 15 residues long. Germline V gives CDR1 SGHAT, CDR2 FQNNGV. The CDR3 sequence: CASSLAGAFNEKLFF.

The J gene is TRBJ1-1, the V gene TRBV10-3. In germline, CDR1 is ENHRY, CDR2 SYGVKD. This CDR3 is 13 amino acids long. CDR3 sequence: CAINQNLNTEAFF.

CDR3 amino acids: CASSLVPGLQDYREQFF. The J gene is TRBJ2-1, the V gene TRBV7-2; no DNA is available, so the TRBD2 call from TCRdb remains unchecked. This CDR3 is 17 amino acids long. Germline V lookup: CDR1 SGHTA, CDR2 FQGNSA.

The V gene is TRBV6-4, the J gene TRBJ1-2; TCRdb outputs TRBD1, but without DNA this stays unchecked. Looked up from germline, CDR1 is MRHNA and CDR2 is SNTAGT. The CDR3 has 14 amino acids. CDR3 sequence: CASSQDRSFYGYTF.

The V call is TRBV12-3 or TRBV12-4, the J call TRBJ1-5. This CDR3 region has 14 residues. Here the CDR3 reads CASSHGGGGQPQHF.